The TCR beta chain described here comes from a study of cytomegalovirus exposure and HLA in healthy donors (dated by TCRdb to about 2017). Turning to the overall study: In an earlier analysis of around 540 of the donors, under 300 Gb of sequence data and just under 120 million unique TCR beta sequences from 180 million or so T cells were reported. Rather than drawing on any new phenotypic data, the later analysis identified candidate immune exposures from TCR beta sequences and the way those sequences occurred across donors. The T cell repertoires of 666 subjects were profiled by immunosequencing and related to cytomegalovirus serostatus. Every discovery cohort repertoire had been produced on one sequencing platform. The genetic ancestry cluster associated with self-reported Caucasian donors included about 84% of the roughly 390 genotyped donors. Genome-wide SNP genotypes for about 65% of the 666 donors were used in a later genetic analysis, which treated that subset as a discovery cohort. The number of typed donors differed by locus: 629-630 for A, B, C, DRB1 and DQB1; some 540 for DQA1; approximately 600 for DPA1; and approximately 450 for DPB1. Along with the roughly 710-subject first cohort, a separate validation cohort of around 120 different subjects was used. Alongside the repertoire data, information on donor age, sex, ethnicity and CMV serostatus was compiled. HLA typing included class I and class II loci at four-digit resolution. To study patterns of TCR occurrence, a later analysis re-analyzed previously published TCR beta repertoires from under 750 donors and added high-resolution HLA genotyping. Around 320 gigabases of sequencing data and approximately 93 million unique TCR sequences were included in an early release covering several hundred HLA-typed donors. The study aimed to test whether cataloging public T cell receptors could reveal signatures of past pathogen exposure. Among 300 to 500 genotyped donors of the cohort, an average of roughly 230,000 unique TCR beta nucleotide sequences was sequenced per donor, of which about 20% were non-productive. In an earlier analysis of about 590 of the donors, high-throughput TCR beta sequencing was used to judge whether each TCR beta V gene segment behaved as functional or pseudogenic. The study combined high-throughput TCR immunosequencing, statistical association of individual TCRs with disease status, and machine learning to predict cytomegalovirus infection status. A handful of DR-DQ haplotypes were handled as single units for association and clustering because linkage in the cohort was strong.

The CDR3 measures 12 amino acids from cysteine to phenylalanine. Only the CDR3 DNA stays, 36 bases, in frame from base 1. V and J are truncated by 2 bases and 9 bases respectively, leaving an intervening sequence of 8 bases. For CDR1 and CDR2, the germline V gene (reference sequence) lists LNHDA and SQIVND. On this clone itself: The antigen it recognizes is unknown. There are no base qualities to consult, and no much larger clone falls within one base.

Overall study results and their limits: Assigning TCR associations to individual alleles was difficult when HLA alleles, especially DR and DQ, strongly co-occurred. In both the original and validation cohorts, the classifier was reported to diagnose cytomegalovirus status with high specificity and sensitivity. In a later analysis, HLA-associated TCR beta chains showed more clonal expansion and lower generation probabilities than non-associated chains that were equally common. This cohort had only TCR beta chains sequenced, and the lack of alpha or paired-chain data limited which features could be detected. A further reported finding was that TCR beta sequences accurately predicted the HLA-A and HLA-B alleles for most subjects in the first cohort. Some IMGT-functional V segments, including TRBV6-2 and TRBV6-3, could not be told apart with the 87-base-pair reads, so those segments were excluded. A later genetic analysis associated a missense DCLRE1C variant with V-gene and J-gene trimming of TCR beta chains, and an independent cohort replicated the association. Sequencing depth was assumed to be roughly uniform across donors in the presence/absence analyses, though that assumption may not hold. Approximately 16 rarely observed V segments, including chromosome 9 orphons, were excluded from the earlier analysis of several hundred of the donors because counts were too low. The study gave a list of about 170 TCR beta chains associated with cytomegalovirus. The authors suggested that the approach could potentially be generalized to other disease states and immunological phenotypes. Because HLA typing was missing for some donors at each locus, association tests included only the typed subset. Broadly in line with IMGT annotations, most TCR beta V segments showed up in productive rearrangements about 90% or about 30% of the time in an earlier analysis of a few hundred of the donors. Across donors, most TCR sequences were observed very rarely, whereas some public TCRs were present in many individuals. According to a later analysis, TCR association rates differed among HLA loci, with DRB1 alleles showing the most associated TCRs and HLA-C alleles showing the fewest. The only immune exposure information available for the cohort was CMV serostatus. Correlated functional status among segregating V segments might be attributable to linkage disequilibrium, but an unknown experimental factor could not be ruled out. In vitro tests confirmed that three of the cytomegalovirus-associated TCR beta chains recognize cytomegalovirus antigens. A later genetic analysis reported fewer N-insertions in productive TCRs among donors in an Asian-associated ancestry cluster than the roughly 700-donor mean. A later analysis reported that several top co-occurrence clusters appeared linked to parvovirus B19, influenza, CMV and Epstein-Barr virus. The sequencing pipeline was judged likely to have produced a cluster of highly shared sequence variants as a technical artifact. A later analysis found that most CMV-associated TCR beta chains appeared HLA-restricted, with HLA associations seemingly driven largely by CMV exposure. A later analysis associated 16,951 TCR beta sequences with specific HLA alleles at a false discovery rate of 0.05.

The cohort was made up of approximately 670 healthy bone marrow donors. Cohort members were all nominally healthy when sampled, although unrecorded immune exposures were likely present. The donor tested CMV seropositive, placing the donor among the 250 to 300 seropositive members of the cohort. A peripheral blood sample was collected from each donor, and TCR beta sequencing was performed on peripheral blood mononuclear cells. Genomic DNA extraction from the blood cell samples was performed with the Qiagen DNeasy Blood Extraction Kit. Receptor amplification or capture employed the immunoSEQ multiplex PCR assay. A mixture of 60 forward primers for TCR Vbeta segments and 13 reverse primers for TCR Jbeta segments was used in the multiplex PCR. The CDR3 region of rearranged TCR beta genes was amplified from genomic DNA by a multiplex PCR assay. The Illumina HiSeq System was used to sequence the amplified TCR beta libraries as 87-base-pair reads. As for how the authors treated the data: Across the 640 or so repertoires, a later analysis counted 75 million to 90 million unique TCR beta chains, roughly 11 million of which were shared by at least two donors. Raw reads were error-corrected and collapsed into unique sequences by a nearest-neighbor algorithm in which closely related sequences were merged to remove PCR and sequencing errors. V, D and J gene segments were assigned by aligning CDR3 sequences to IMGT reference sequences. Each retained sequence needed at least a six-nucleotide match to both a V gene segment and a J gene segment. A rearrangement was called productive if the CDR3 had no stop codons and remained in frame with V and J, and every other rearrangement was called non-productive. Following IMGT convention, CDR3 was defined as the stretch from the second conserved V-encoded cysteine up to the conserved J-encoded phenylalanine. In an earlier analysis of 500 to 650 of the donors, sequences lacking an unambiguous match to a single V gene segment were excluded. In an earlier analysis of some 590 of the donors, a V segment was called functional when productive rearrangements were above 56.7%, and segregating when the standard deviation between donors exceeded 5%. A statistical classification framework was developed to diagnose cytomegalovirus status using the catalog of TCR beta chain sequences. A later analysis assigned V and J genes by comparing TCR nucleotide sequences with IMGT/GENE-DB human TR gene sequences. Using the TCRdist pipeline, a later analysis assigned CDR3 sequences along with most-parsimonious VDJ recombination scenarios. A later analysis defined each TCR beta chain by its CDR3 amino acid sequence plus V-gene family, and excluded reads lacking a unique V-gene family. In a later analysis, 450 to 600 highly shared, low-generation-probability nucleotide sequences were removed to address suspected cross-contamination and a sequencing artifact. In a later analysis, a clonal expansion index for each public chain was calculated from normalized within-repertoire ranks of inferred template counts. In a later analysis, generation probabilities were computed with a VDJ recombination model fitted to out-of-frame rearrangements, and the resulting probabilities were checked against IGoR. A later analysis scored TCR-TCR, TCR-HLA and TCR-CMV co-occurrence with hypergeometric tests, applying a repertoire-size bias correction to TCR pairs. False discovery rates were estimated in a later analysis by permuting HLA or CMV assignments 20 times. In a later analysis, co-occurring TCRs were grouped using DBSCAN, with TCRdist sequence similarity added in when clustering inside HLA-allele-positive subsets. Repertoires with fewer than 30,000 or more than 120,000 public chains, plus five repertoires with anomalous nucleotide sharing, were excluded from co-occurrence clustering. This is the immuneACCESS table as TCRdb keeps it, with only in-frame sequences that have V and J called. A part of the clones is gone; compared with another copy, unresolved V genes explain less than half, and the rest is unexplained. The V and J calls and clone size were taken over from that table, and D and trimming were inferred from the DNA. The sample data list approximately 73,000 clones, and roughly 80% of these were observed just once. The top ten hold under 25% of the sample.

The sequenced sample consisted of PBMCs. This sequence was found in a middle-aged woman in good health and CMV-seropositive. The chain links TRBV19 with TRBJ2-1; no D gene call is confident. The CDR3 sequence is CASSIMASEQFF. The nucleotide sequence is TGTGCCAGTAGTATAATGGCCAGTGAGCAGTTCTTC.